Listed below are T cell receptor beta chains from one sample, sequenced in a study of OX40 agonist ivuxolimab in advanced cancers. Profiling relied on immunoSEQ multiplex PCR, and the TCRdb table lists in-frame clones only, not all of them. The sample contains 96,000 or so clones, around 90% of which appear only once. The material sequenced was CD4+ or CD8+ T cells sorted from blood, taken in a trial of the OX40 agonist ivuxolimab. These receptors originate from an adult with an advanced solid tumor such as melanoma, head and neck, liver or kidney cancer. Both conserved end residues are part of each CDR3. D genes are given only for firm matches. Clone size is given for some rows only: seen once, a few or many times, or a class if the clone is expanded.

d_gene	j_gene	abundance	v_gene	CDR3aa	CDR3nt
-	TRBJ1-3	-	TRBV25-1	CASAGGPGNTIYF	TGTGCCAGCGCAGGAGGCCCTGGAAACACCATATATTTT
-	TRBJ2-5	once	TRBV5-6	CASSATLGQETQYF	TGTGCCAGCAGCGCAACTCTGGGGCAAGAGACCCAGTACTTC
-	TRBJ1-5	-	TRBV5-6	CASSLGRTFRPQHF	TGTGCCAGCAGCTTGGGACGGACCTTTAGGCCCCAGCATTTT
TRBD1	TRBJ2-7	-	TRBV5-4	CASSHRQGVSYEQYF	TGTGCCAGCAGTCATAGACAGGGTGTCTCCTACGAGCAGTACTTC
TRBD1	TRBJ2-5	-	TRBV7-2	CASSLGWGTGLETQYF	TGTGCCAGCAGCTTAGGATGGGGGACAGGCCTAGAGACCCAGTACTTC
-	TRBJ2-7	-	TRBV6-1	CASSEAGPYEQYF	TGTGCCAGCAGTGAAGCTGGCCCATACGAGCAGTACTTC
-	TRBJ2-2	-	TRBV19	CASSNPGTSTGELFF	TGTGCCAGTAGTAACCCGGGGACGTCCACCGGGGAGCTGTTTTTT
TRBD2	TRBJ2-5	-	TRBV6-1	CASKREGETQYF	TGTGCCAGCAAAAGGGAGGGAGAGACCCAGTACTTC
TRBD2	TRBJ2-1	once	TRBV28	CASSLAGGPGEQFF	TGTGCCAGCAGTTTAGCGGGAGGGCCTGGGGAGCAGTTCTTC
TRBD1	TRBJ1-5	-	TRBV19	CASSTQGAQGQPQHF	TGTGCCAGTAGTACGCAGGGGGCGCAAGGTCAGCCCCAGCATTTT